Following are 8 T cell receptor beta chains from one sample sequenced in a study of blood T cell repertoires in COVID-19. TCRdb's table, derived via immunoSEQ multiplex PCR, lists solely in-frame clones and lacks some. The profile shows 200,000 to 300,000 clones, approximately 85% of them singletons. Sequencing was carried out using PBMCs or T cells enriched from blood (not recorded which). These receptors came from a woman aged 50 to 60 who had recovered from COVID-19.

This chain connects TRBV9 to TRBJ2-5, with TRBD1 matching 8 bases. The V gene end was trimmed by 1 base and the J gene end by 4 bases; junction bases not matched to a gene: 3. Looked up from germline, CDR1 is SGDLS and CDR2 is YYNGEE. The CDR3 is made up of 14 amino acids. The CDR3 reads CASSVPGTGETQYF. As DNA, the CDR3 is TGTGCCAGCAGCGTACCCGGGACAGGAGAGACCCAGTACTTC.

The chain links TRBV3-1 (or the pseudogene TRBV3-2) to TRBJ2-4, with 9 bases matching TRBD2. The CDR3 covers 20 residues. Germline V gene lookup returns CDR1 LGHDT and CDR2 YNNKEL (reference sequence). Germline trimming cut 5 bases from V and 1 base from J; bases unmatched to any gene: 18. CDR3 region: CASSTRGGGPPLMAKNIQYF. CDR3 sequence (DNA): TGTGCCAGCAGCACGCGGGGGGGAGGTCCACCTCTCATGGCCAAAAACATTCAGTACTTC.

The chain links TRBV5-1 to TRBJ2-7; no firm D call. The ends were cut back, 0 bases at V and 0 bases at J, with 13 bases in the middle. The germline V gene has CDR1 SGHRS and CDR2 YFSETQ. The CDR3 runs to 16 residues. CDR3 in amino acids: CASSLGAGPLSYEQYF. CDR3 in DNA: TGCGCCAGCAGCTTGGGGGCAGGCCCTCTCTCCTACGAGCAGTACTTC.

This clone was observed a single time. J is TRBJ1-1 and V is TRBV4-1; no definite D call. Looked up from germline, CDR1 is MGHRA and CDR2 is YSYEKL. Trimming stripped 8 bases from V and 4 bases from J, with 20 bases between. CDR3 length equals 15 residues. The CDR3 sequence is CASEAPGLRGTEAFF. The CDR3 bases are TGCGCCAGCGAGGCCCCTGGGCTGCGGGGCACTGAAGCTTTCTTT.

The CDR3 DNA reads as TGCAGCGCCTCCGGGACAGGGGATGGAAACACCATATATTTT. Amino acids: CSASGTGDGNTIYF. The chain recombines TRBV29-1 with TRBJ1-3, with 10 bases fitting TRBD1. The V segment lost 7 bases and the J segment 3 bases; nucleotides outside the gene matches: 6. CDR3 length: 14 residues. Per the germline V gene, CDR1 is SQVTM and CDR2 is ANQGSEA.

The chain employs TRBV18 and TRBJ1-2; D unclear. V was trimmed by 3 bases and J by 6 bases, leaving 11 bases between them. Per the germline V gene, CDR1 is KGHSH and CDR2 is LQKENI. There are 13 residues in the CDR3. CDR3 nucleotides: TGTGCCAGCTCACCTCGAGGCGGGGATGGCTACACCTTC. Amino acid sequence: CASSPRGGDGYTF. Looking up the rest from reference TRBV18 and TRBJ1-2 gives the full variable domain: NAGVMQNPRHLVRRRGQEARLRCSPMKGHSHVYWYRQLPEEGLKFMVYLQKENIIDESGMPKERFSAEFPKEGPSILRIQQVVRGDSAAYFCASSPRGGDGYTFGSGTRLTVV.

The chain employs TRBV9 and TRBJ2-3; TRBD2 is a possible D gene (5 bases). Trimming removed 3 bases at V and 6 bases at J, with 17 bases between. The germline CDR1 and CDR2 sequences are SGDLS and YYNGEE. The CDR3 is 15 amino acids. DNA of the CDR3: TGTGCCAGCAGCGCCGGGGAACCCAGCGTCGATACGCAGTATTTT. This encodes CASSAGEPSVDTQYF.

This CDR3 reads CASSGERGWNEQFF. CDR3 sequence (DNA): TGTGCCAGCAGCGGAGAGCGGGGTTGGAATGAGCAGTTCTTC. The chain joins TRBV9 to TRBJ2-1; 7 bases align to TRBD2. Trimming at V came to 3 bases and at J to 7 bases, leaving 7 bases not matched to a gene. Germline CDR1 and CDR2: SGDLS and YYNGEE. There are 14 residues in the CDR3.